The 6 T cell receptor beta chains reported below all come from one sample, sequenced in a study of monozygotic twins with inflammatory bowel disease. TCRdb re-called the 5' RACE reads and catalogs CDR3 proteins one per entry, DNA excluded. The table counts a few hundred thousand distinct CDR3 sequences; approximately 2.3% lies in the top ten. Sequencing was performed on blood. The receptors were gathered from a human donor with ulcerative colitis or Crohn's disease, or a healthy co-twin of an affected twin (not recorded which).

V is TRBV19 and J is TRBJ2-1; TCRdb's assignment of TRBD2 cannot be checked, as there is no DNA. The CDR3 totals 14 residues. The germline gives CDR1 LNHDA, CDR2 SQIVND (reference sequence). The chain's CDR3 is CASRLAGAYNEQFF. The whole variable domain, remainder taken from reference TRBV19 and TRBJ2-1, is DGGITQSPKYLFRKEGQNVTLSCEQNLNHDAMYWYRQDPGQGLRLIYYSQIVNDFQKGDIAEGYSVSREKKESFPLTVTSAQKNPTAFYLCASRLAGAYNEQFFGPGTRLTVL.

This rearrangement joins TRBV27 to TRBJ2-7; as DNA is missing, the TRBD2 call by TCRdb cannot be tested. The CDR3 consists of 13 residues. The germline V gene has CDR1 MNHEY and CDR2 SMNVEV (reference sequence). CDR3 in amino acids: CAIAPRAAYEQYF.

The rearrangement links TRBV7-9 to TRBJ1-6. The CDR3 is 14 residues long. The germline V gene encodes CDR1 SEHNR and CDR2 FQNEAQ (reference sequence). CDR3 sequence: CASSSELYNSPLHF.

The chain links TRBV6-5 to TRBJ2-1; the D call from TCRdb, TRBD2, cannot be confirmed without DNA. Germline assignment: CDR1 MNHEY and CDR2 SVGAGI. The CDR3 runs to 15 residues. The CDR3 protein is CASKFDSRENNEQFF.

The chain couples TRBV24-1 to TRBJ1-5. CDR3 length: 14 residues. The germline CDR1 and CDR2 sequences are KGHDR and SFDVKD. The CDR3 loop is CATSEGWVNQPQHF.

The chain is built from TRBV7-9 and TRBJ2-3; TCRdb reports TRBD2, a call that lacks DNA to check it against. The CDR3 spans 15 residues. Germline-derived CDR1 and CDR2 are SEHNR and FQNEAQ (reference sequence). The CDR3 loop reads CASSLWSGVGDTQYF.